What follows are 15 T cell receptor beta chains derived from one specimen sequenced in a study of T cells in localized non-small cell lung cancer. TCRdb's copy holds only in-frame clones and misses some; the assay was immunoSEQ multiplex PCR. The repertoire includes 11,000 to 15,000 clones, approximately 83% of them detected once, and more than 3.5% sits in the top ten. Sequenced here: peripheral blood, sampled before any cancer treatment. The receptors were sampled from a female donor older than 55 with stage I squamous cell lung carcinoma.

V is TRBV10-3 and J is TRBJ2-1, with D perhaps TRBD1 or TRBD2 (5 bases each). The CDR3 is 13 residues long. With 8 bases removed from V and 5 bases from J, the gap between germline ends came to 13 bases. The V gene's germline CDR1 is ENHRY and CDR2 SYGVKD. CDR3 sequence (DNA): TGTGCCATCGAGGGGACCTACGACAATGAGCAGTTCTTC. Its translation is CAIEGTYDNEQFF.

J is TRBJ1-2 and V is TRBV6-1, with D unresolved. The CDR3 is 13 amino acids. Germline V CDR1 and CDR2: MNHNS, SASEGT. Trimming left V 7 bases short and J 4 bases short, with 13 bases between. CDR3 amino acids: CASIDGRIYGYTF. In DNA form, the CDR3 reads TGTGCCAGCATAGATGGGCGGATCTATGGCTACACCTTC.

This chain links TRBV19 with TRBJ1-3; no firm D call. The CDR3 contains 13 residues. The V gene's germline CDR1 is LNHDA and CDR2 SQIVND (reference sequence). Trimming took 6 bases from V and 4 from J, leaving 10 bases between them. The CDR3 is CASRVGSGNTIYF. The DNA of the CDR3 is TGTGCCAGTAGGGTAGGGAGCGGAAACACCATATATTTT.

The chain uses TRBV5-1 and TRBJ2-5; D not certain. V was clipped by 1 base and J by 2 bases, with 6 bases between them. CDR3 size: 13 residues. Germline CDR1 and CDR2: SGHRS and YFSETQ. The CDR3 loop is CASSLQVQETQYF. CDR3 bases: TGCGCCAGCAGCTTGCAGGTGCAAGAGACCCAGTACTTC. The whole variable domain, filled in from reference TRBV5-1 and TRBJ2-5, reads KAGVTQTPRYLIKTRGQQVTLSCSPISGHRSVSWYQQTPGQGLQFLFEYFSETQRNKGNFPGRFSGRQFSNSRSEMNVSTLELGDSALYLCASSLQVQETQYFGPGTRLLVL.

J is TRBJ1-2 and V is TRBV7-2, with no clear D. V was clipped by 1 base and J by 7 bases, with 10 bases between them. In germline, CDR1 is SGHTA, CDR2 FQGNSA. CDR3 length: 13 residues. In DNA, the CDR3 is TGTGCCAGCAGCTTAGACGGGATCACTGGCTACACCTTC. It encodes CASSLDGITGYTF. Using reference TRBV7-2 and TRBJ1-2 for the parts outside the CDR3, the full variable domain is GAGVSQSPSNKVTEKGKDVELRCDPISGHTALYWYRQSLGQGLEFLIYFQGNSAPDKSGLPSDRFSAERTGGSVSTLTIQRTQQEDSAVYLCASSLDGITGYTFGSGTRLTVV.

This clone is a singleton in its sample. V usage is TRBV11-2 and J usage is TRBJ2-1, with D maybe TRBD2 (6 bases). CDR3 length equals 17 residues. Trimming removed 3 bases from V and 8 bases from J, with 23 bases in between. Germline CDR1 SGHAT, CDR2 FQNNGV. As DNA, the CDR3 is TGTGCCAGCAGCTTGGCCCGCTTCTTCGGGGGTCGGCATGAGCAGTTCTTC. Translated, it gives CASSLARFFGGRHEQFF.

This clone occurred a few times. V gene TRBV7-2 combines with J gene TRBJ2-7, with TRBD1 identical over 8 bases. The CDR3 spans 15 residues. Germline assignment: CDR1 SGHTA and CDR2 FQGNSA. The V segment lost 5 bases and the J segment 6 bases; nucleotides outside the gene matches: 12. The CDR3 here is CASSAPGTGIIEQYF. CDR3 DNA: TGTGCCAGCAGCGCACCCGGGACAGGAATTATCGAGCAGTACTTC.

The chain links TRBV9 to TRBJ2-3; D remains unclear. Trimming removed 4 bases at V and 1 base at J, with 16 bases between. The length of the CDR3 is 16 residues. Germline loops: CDR1 SGDLS, CDR2 YYNGEE. As DNA, the CDR3 is TGTGCCAGCAGCCCCCGAGTGTCCCGCGGCACAGATACGCAGTATTTT. Translation gives CASSPRVSRGTDTQYF.

J is TRBJ2-5 and V is TRBV9, with TRBD2 matching 7 bases. Germline-derived CDR1 and CDR2 are SGDLS and YYNGEE. The CDR3 sequence is 16 residues long. The J segment lost 2 bases and the V segment lost 3 bases, leaving 10 bases of the junction unmatched. CDR3 nucleotide sequence: TGTGCCAGCAGCGGGGGCCTGCGGGGAGGGCAAGAGACCCAGTACTTC. Its protein product is CASSGGLRGGQETQYF.

V and J are TRBV19 and TRBJ2-7; D may match TRBD1 or TRBD2 (5 bases each). The CDR3 is made up of 11 amino acids. CDR1 and CDR2 from the germline V gene are LNHDA and SQIVND (reference sequence). Trimming stripped 7 bases from V and 5 bases from J, with 9 bases between. The CDR3 sequence: CASTQGHEQYF. The CDR3 bases are TGTGCCAGTACTCAGGGACACGAGCAGTACTTC. Variable domain in full (rest from reference TRBV19 and TRBJ2-7): DGGITQSPKYLFRKEGQNVTLSCEQNLNHDAMYWYRQDPGQGLRLIYYSQIVNDFQKGDIAEGYSVSREKKESFPLTVTSAQKNPTAFYLCASTQGHEQYFGPGTRLTVT.

The chain employs TRBV2 and TRBJ2-3; D not certain. V was pared by 7 bases and J by 2 bases, with 13 bases between. The CDR3 loop spans 14 amino acids. Germline loops: CDR1 SNHLY, CDR2 FYNNEI. DNA for the CDR3: TGTGCCAGCACCCCCGGCAGATCCACAGATACGCAGTATTTT. Translation gives CASTPGRSTDTQYF.

The CDR3 nucleotides read TGTGCCAGCAGCTACAGGACAGGGCGGGAGGATGAGCAGTTCTTC. Its protein is CASSYRTGREDEQFF. V is TRBV11-1 and J is TRBJ2-1; D is perhaps TRBD1 or TRBD2 (8 bases each). Germline V gives CDR1 SGHAT, CDR2 FQDESV (reference sequence). This CDR3 comprises 15 residues. V lost 4 bases and J 8 bases, leaving 18 bases between the germline ends.

This clone has just a few counts. Here the CDR3 reads CAWSVKGWSNQPQHF. CDR3 sequence (DNA): TGTGCCTGGAGTGTTAAGGGATGGAGCAATCAGCCCCAGCATTTT. The V gene is TRBV30, the J gene TRBJ1-5; the D is unclear. The ends were cut back, 0 bases at V and 1 base at J, with 10 bases in the middle. This CDR3 region has 15 residues. The germline CDR1 and CDR2 sequences are GTSNPN and SVGIG (reference sequence).

The chain combines TRBV7-9 with TRBJ2-1, with 8 bases that match TRBD1. V lost 1 base and J lost 2; bases outside the gene matches: 1. The germline gives CDR1 SEHNR, CDR2 FQNEAQ (reference sequence). The CDR3 totals 15 residues. CDR3 coding DNA: TGTGCCAGCAGCTTAGGACAGGGGACCTACAATGAGCAGTTCTTC. Translating it yields CASSLGQGTYNEQFF.

The chain couples TRBV19 to TRBJ2-1; D ambiguous. V gave up 11 bases and J gave up 8 bases, with 4 bases separating them. This CDR3 is 8 amino acids long. Germline CDR1 and CDR2: LNHDA and SQIVND (reference sequence). CDR3 in DNA: TGTGCCCTCTATGAGCAGTTCTTC. Its translation is CALYEQFF.